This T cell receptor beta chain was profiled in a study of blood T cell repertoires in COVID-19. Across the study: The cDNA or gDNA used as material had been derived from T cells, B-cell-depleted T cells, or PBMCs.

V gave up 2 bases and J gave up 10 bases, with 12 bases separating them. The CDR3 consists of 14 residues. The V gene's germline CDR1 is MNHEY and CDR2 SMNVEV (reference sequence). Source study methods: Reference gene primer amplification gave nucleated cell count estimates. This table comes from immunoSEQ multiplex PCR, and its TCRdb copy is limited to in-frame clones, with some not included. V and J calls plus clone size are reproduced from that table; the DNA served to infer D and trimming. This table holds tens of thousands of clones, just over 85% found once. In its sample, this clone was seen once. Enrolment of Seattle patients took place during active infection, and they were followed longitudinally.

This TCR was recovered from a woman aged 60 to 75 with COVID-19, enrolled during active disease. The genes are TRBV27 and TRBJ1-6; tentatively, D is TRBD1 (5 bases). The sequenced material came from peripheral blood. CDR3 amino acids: CASSLAGGGSPLHF. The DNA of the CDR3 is TGTGCCAGCAGTTTAGCGGGGGGGGGATCACCCCTCCACTTT.